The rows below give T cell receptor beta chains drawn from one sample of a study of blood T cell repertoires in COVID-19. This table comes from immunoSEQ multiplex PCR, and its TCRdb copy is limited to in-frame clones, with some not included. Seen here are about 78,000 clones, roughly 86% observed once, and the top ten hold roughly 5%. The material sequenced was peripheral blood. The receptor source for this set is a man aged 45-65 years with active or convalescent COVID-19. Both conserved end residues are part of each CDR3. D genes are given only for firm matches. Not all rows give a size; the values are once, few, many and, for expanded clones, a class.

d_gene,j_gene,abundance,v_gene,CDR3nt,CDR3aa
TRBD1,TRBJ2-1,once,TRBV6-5,TGTGCCAGCAGACAGGACAGGGGGGACAATGAGCAGTTCTTC,CASRQDRGDNEQFF
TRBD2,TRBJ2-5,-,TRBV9,TGTGCCAGCAGCGTAGTAAGCGGGGGTCCACAAGAGACCCAGTACTTC,CASSVVSGGPQETQYF
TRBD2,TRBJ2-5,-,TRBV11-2,TGTGCCAGCAGCTTAGGCGCTAGCGGGGGTGGGGGAGAGACCCAGTACTTC,CASSLGASGGGGETQYF
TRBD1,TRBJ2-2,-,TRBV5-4,TGTGCCAGCAGCTTGAGACAGGGGTCCACCGGGGAGCTGTTTTTT,CASSLRQGSTGELFF
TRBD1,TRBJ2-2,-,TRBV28,TGTGCCAGCAGTCAGACAGGGAGGGAGCTGTTTTTT,CASSQTGRELFF
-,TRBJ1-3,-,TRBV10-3,TGTGCCATCAGTGAAGACAGCTCTGGAAACACCATATATTTT,CAISEDSSGNTIYF
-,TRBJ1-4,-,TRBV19,TGTGCCAGTAGCCGGGATTCTGGAGGGCTGTTTTTT,CASSRDSGGLFF
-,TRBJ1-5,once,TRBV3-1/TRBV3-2,TGTGCCAGCAGCCAAGACCTGACAGTGGGTCAGCCCCAGCATTTT,CASSQDLTVGQPQHF
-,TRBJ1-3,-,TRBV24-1,TGTGCCATCCAGGGGTCGGCAGGAAACACCATATATTTT,CAIQGSAGNTIYF
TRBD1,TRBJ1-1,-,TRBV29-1,TGCAGCGTTACAGGGGATACTGAAGCTTTCTTT,CSVTGDTEAFF
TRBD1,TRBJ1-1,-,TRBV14,TGTGCCAGCAGCTCCACGGGGACAGTTCTGATGAACACTGAAGCTTTCTTT,CASSSTGTVLMNTEAFF
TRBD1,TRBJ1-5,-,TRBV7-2,TGTGCCAGCAGCCAGCGACAGGGGGGCAATCAGCCCCAGCATTTT,CASSQRQGGNQPQHF
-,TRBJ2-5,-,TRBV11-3,TGTGCCAGCAGCTTAAGTACCCCGGGAACCCAAGAGACCCAGTACTTC,CASSLSTPGTQETQYF
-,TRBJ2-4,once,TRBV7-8,TGTGCCAGCAGCTTGGTACAGAAAAACATTCAGTACTTC,CASSLVQKNIQYF
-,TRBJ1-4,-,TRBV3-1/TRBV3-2,TGTGCCAGCAGCCCTTCGGCGGAGGGAGGTGAAAAACTGTTTTTT,CASSPSAEGGEKLFF
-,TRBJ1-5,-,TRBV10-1,TGCGCCAGCAGTGTGACACTTAATCAGCCCCAGCATTTT,CASSVTLNQPQHF
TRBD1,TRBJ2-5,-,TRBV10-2,TGCGCCAGCAGTGAGCTCCCGGGACAGCAAGAGACCCAGTACTTC,CASSELPGQQETQYF
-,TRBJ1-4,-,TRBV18,TGTGCCAGCTCAAGTTCGGAGGGCGCGGTGAATGAAAAACTGTTTTTT,CASSSSEGAVNEKLFF
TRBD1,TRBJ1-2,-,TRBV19,TGTGCCAGTAGTTCCCGGACAGGGGACGCCTATGGCTACACCTTC,CASSSRTGDAYGYTF
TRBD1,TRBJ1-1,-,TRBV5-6,TGTGCCAGCAGCTTGCCCGGGACAGGGGGAGCTTTCTTT,CASSLPGTGGAFF
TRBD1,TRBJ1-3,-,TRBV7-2,TGTGCCAGCAGCGCAAAGGCGTCAGGGGGACACTCTGGAAACACCATATATTTT,CASSAKASGGHSGNTIYF
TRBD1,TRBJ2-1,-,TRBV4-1,TGCGCCAGCAGCCAAGAGGGGACAGGGTATTCCTACAATGAGCAGTTCTTC,CASSQEGTGYSYNEQFF
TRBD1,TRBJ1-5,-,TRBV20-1,TGCAGTGCTAGTATTGCGGGACAGGTTAGCAATCAGCCCCAGCATTTT,CSASIAGQVSNQPQHF
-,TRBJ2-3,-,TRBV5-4,TGTGCCAGCAGCTCGGGACTGCCCAGCACAGATACGCAGTATTTT,CASSSGLPSTDTQYF
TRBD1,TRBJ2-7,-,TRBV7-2,TGTGCCAGCAGCTCCTCGGGACAGGCCTACGAGCAGTACTTC,CASSSSGQAYEQYF